Detailed here is one TCR beta chain. The antigen is unknown. The CDR3 contains 17 residues. Germline V gene lookup returns CDR1 SGHTA and CDR2 FQGNSA. V was shortened by 1 base and J by 0 bases, with 13 bases between the two germline ends. The entry originates in a study of T cell repertoires in cytomegalovirus infection. The overall study: It was recently identified HLA-C-restricted and well-studied HLA-B-restricted CMV epitopes that the study used. Indications of both CMV infection and matching HLA type were provided by public TCR beta signatures.

TCRdb processed the reads anew with MiXCR; each CDR3 protein has one entry. The sample holds approximately 280,000 distinct CDR3 sequences, less than 25% seen once. This TCR was recovered from a human donor in good health (CMV status not recorded). Some clones in this sample may be carry-over from other donors' samples. The source material was cultured PBMCs, sampled from culture after CMV antigen stimulation. V gene TRBV7-2 combines with J gene TRBJ2-4; D might be TRBD1 or TRBD2, each matching 5 bases. CDR3 amino acids: CASSLGFRGRAKNIQYF. In nucleotides, the CDR3 is TGTGCCAGCAGCTTAGGGTTCCGGGGCAGAGCCAAAAACATTCAGTACTTC.